This is a list of T cell receptor beta chains from one sample in a study of spatial heterogeneity in lung cancer. TCRdb passed the 5' RACE reads through MiXCR, listing each CDR3 protein once. The table has 77,000 or so distinct CDR3 sequences, more than 15% seen once; the top ten hold roughly 6.2%. Here the sequenced sample was PBMCs, taken at surgery. These receptors were collected from a male donor with early-stage non-small cell lung cancer. Both conserved end residues are part of each CDR3. The D gene is left open where the match is weak. Expanded clones get a size class; other rows say once, few or many, or leave the size out.

V gene	J gene	clone size	D gene	CDR3 protein	CDR3 DNA
TRBV9	TRBJ2-7	-	TRBD2	CASSPGLASRDEQYF	TGTGCCAGCAGCCCGGGACTAGCGAGCAGAGACGAGCAGTACTTC
TRBV12-3/TRBV12-4	TRBJ2-3	few	-	CASSPGPLITDTQYF	TGTGCCAGCAGCCCCGGCCCCTTGATCACAGATACGCAGTATTTT
TRBV27	TRBJ2-2	-	TRBD2	CASRILAGGNGELFF	TGTGCCAGCAGGATCCTAGCGGGGGGAAACGGGGAGCTGTTTTTT
TRBV24-1	TRBJ2-1	few	TRBD1	CATSSTGGDYNEQFF	TGTGCCACCAGTTCTACAGGGGGCGATTACAATGAGCAGTTCTTC
TRBV5-5	TRBJ1-1	few	-	CASSTPGAFHTEAFF	TGTGCCAGCAGCACCCCCGGGGCTTTCCACACTGAAGCTTTCTTT
TRBV28	TRBJ1-2	-	-	CASSFAQGPEYYGYTF	TGTGCCAGCAGTTTCGCCCAGGGCCCTGAATACTATGGCTACACCTTC
TRBV20-1	TRBJ2-5	few	TRBD2	CSALAGGPYQETQYF	TGCAGTGCATTGGCGGGGGGCCCGTACCAAGAGACCCAGTACTTC
TRBV7-8	TRBJ2-7	-	TRBD1	CASSPDRAYEQYF	TGTGCCAGCAGCCCCGACAGGGCCTACGAGCAGTACTTC
TRBV4-2	TRBJ2-6	-	TRBD1	CASSLAGTGYFSGANVLTF	TGTGCCAGCAGCCTCGCCGGGACAGGCTATTTCTCTGGGGCCAACGTCCTGACTTTC
TRBV20-1	TRBJ2-5	few	TRBD2	CSARDQGGEWETQYF	TGCAGTGCTAGAGATCAGGGAGGGGAATGGGAGACCCAGTACTTC
TRBV19	TRBJ2-4	-	-	CASSTQDRIQLAKNIQYF	TGTGCCAGTAGTACCCAAGACAGGATCCAACTAGCCAAAAACATTCAGTACTTC
TRBV7-9	TRBJ2-1	-	-	CASSFQMGGGSYNEQFF	TGTGCCAGCAGCTTCCAGATGGGGGGCGGCTCCTACAATGAGCAGTTCTTC
TRBV20-1	TRBJ2-7	many	-	CSARGLGGRGLYEQYF	TGCAGTGCTAGAGGCCTCGGTGGGAGAGGACTATACGAGCAGTACTTC
TRBV5-1	TRBJ1-6	-	TRBD1	CASSQQVQGAGSPLHF	TGCGCCAGCAGCCAACAGGTGCAGGGGGCCGGTTCACCCCTCCACTTT
TRBV12-3/TRBV12-4	TRBJ1-2	many	TRBD1	CASSGLGQGNYGYTF	TGTGCCAGCAGTGGTTTGGGACAGGGGAACTATGGCTACACCTTC
TRBV19	TRBJ1-3	-	-	CASSRLKVRYF	TGTGCCAGTAGTCGATTGAAGGTCCGATATTTT
TRBV6-1	TRBJ1-2	-	TRBD1	CASSEAGTDRNGYTF	TGTGCCAGCAGTGAAGCGGGGACAGATAGGAATGGCTACACCTTC
TRBV9	TRBJ2-5	many	TRBD2	CASSVLPGGGQETQYF	TGTGCCAGCAGCGTACTCCCCGGCGGGGGCCAAGAGACCCAGTACTTC
TRBV24-1	TRBJ2-1	-	-	CATSAGQYNEQFF	TGTGCCACCAGTGCGGGACAATACAATGAGCAGTTCTTC
TRBV12-3/TRBV12-4	TRBJ2-4	-	TRBD1	CASSFRGQGGYLAKNIQYF	TGTGCCAGCAGTTTCCGAGGACAGGGAGGCTACCTAGCCAAAAACATTCAGTACTTC
TRBV11-3	TRBJ2-1	few	TRBD1	CASSLGPGQFNEQFF	TGTGCCAGCAGCTTAGGACCGGGACAGTTCAATGAGCAGTTCTTC
TRBV11-2	TRBJ2-5	-	TRBD1	CASSLRRDSQETQYF	TGTGCCAGCAGCTTACGCCGGGACAGCCAAGAGACCCAGTACTTC
TRBV27	TRBJ2-3	few	TRBD2	CASPRAGVRTDTQYF	TGTGCCAGCCCCCGAGCGGGAGTGAGGACAGATACGCAGTATTTT
TRBV12-3/TRBV12-4	TRBJ2-2	-	TRBD1	CASRVTGTNTGELFF	TGTGCCAGCAGAGTGACAGGGACGAACACCGGGGAGCTGTTTTTT
TRBV30	TRBJ1-2	few	-	CAWSSGRGNYGYTF	TGTGCCTGGAGCTCCGGACGGGGAAACTATGGCTACACCTTC
TRBV2	TRBJ2-7	-	TRBD1	CASRTLRDRGDEQYF	TGTGCCAGCAGAACCCTCCGGGACAGGGGGGACGAGCAGTACTTC
TRBV11-2	TRBJ1-3	few	-	CASRSWAANSGNTIYF	TGTGCCAGCAGGTCTTGGGCAGCGAACTCTGGAAACACCATATATTTT
TRBV11-1	TRBJ2-3	many	-	CASSHRTDNTDTQYF	TGTGCCAGCAGCCATAGGACAGACAACACAGATACGCAGTATTTT
TRBV7-6	TRBJ2-5	few	-	CASSSTEGTQYF	TGTGCCAGCTCCTCGACGGAAGGGACCCAGTACTTC
TRBV29-1	TRBJ2-1	many	-	CSVTPQADSYNEQFF	TGCAGCGTAACTCCACAGGCGGACTCCTACAATGAGCAGTTCTTC
TRBV20-1	TRBJ2-2	few	-	CSASRGAQSGELFF	TGCAGTGCTAGCCGGGGGGCGCAGTCCGGGGAGCTGTTTTTT
TRBV27	TRBJ2-1	few	-	CASSPSRNEQFF	TGTGCCAGCAGCCCTAGTAGGAATGAGCAGTTCTTC
TRBV20-1	TRBJ2-7	many	TRBD1	CSATGQGEYEQYF	TGCAGTGCTACCGGACAGGGGGAGTACGAGCAGTACTTC
TRBV13	TRBJ2-3	few	-	CASSLLGTSKNTQYF	TGTGCCAGCAGCTTACTAGGGACCAGTAAAAATACGCAGTATTTT
TRBV9	TRBJ2-7	-	TRBD1	CASSVGAGGINEQYF	TGTGCCAGCAGCGTAGGGGCAGGGGGCATCAACGAGCAGTACTTC
TRBV10-3	TRBJ2-2	many	TRBD1	CAAAGQGAGTGELFF	TGTGCCGCCGCGGGACAGGGGGCAGGCACCGGGGAGCTGTTTTTT
TRBV2	TRBJ1-1	many	TRBD1	CASSDWDRGITEAFF	TGTGCCAGCAGTGACTGGGACAGGGGAATTACTGAAGCTTTCTTT
TRBV7-9	TRBJ2-5	-	TRBD1	CASSSSRGGGETQYF	TGTGCCAGCAGCTCCTCGAGAGGGGGCGGGGAGACCCAGTACTTC
TRBV18	TRBJ2-5	-	TRBD1	CASSPRGQVEETQYF	TGTGCCAGCTCACCAAGGGGACAGGTTGAAGAGACCCAGTACTTC
TRBV4-2	TRBJ2-3	-	TRBD2	CASSQASGRAEGVTDTQYF	TGTGCCAGCAGCCAAGCCAGCGGGAGGGCCGAAGGGGTCACAGATACGCAGTATTTT
TRBV27	TRBJ1-5	few	-	CASSLREGQNQPQHF	TGTGCCAGCAGTTTAAGGGAGGGACAAAATCAGCCCCAGCATTTT
TRBV30	TRBJ1-4	-	-	CAWSSTNEKLFF	TGTGCCTGGAGTTCAACTAATGAAAAACTGTTTTTT
TRBV14	TRBJ2-6	few	TRBD1	CASSLRRQGIAGANVLTF	TGTGCCAGCAGCCTGAGGAGACAGGGAATAGCTGGGGCCAACGTCCTGACTTTC
TRBV27	TRBJ1-5	-	TRBD1	CASSLSGQGAVGNQPQHF	TGTGCCAGCAGTTTATCGGGGCAGGGGGCGGTAGGCAATCAGCCCCAGCATTTT
TRBV30	TRBJ1-2	few	TRBD1	CASATGGDYGYTF	TGTGCTTCCGCTACAGGGGGTGACTATGGCTACACCTTC
TRBV29-1	TRBJ2-3	many	TRBD2	CSVTSGSTDTQYF	TGCAGCGTTACTAGCGGGAGCACAGATACGCAGTATTTT
TRBV19	TRBJ1-2	many	-	CASSIAGTVNGYTF	TGTGCCAGTAGTATCGCCGGGACTGTAAATGGCTACACCTTC
TRBV3-1	TRBJ2-1	-	-	CASSLVLNEQFF	TGTGCCAGCAGCCTTGTCTTGAATGAGCAGTTCTTC
TRBV27	TRBJ2-5	few	-	CASSSIEADQETQYF	TGTGCCAGCAGTAGCATTGAGGCGGACCAAGAGACCCAGTACTTC
TRBV20-1	TRBJ1-6	few	-	CSAREEGRGSNSPLHF	TGCAGTGCTAGAGAAGAGGGACGGGGTTCGAATTCACCCCTCCACTTT
TRBV18	TRBJ2-2	-	-	CASSSPGGKGTGELFF	TGTGCCAGCTCATCCCCTGGAGGAAAGGGGACCGGGGAGCTGTTTTTT
TRBV11-2	TRBJ2-3	few	-	CASSRGGYDTQYF	TGTGCCAGCAGTAGGGGGGGTTACGATACGCAGTATTTT
TRBV7-2	TRBJ1-1	few	-	CASSLRNWDTEAFF	TGTGCCAGCAGCTTACGCAATTGGGACACTGAAGCTTTCTTT
TRBV20-1	TRBJ2-3	-	TRBD2	CSARGGLASDTQYF	TGCAGTGCTAGAGGGGGACTAGCGTCGGATACGCAGTATTTT
TRBV10-3	TRBJ2-2	-	-	CAIAYSAVNTGELFF	TGTGCCATCGCCTACAGTGCTGTGAACACCGGGGAGCTGTTTTTT
TRBV2	TRBJ2-7	many	-	CASTIGPYEQYF	TGTGCCAGCACGATAGGCCCCTACGAGCAGTACTTC
TRBV19	TRBJ2-6	many	-	CASSSYPGAGANVLTF	TGTGCCAGTAGTTCCTATCCGGGAGCCGGGGCCAACGTCCTGACTTTC
TRBV24-1	TRBJ2-1	-	TRBD1	CATSPGTGRNNEQFF	TGTGCCACCAGCCCCGGGACAGGACGGAACAATGAGCAGTTCTTC
TRBV11-3	TRBJ2-7	few	-	CASGGTTYEQYF	TGTGCCAGCGGGGGGACGACCTACGAGCAGTACTTC
TRBV20-1	TRBJ1-2	-	-	CSARDPLGLWVPF	TGCAGTGCTAGAGATCCTTTAGGACTCTGGGTCCCCTTC